The source of this T cell receptor (beta chain) is a study of T cell repertoires in cytomegalovirus infection. The overall study: Selected CMV epitopes included recently identified HLA-C-restricted ones as well as well-studied HLA-B-restricted ones. Public TCR beta signatures were indicative of both CMV infection and a matching HLA type.

This clonotype appeared a few times. Its antigen is still unknown. General observations from the study: Predominance within the ex vivo response was attributable to HLA-C-restricted CMV-specific TCR beta clonotypes. Pooled public TCR beta family frequency picked out CMV carriers with the relevant HLA.

MiXCR was run by TCRdb on the reads, yielding one entry per CDR3 protein. The table includes hundreds of thousands of distinct CDR3 sequences, about 33% detected once. The CDR3 extends over 16 amino acids. From germline, CDR1 is MNHEY and CDR2 SVGEGT. V was shortened by 0 bases and J by 3 bases, with 11 bases between the two germline ends. The sample was cultured CD8+ T cells from PBMCs, taken from culture after CMV antigen stimulation. V usage is TRBV6-2 or TRBV6-3 and J usage is TRBJ2-2, with no clear D. The source of this sequence is a human donor in good health (CMV status not recorded). Some clones in this sample may be carry-over from other donors' samples. The CDR3 region is CASSYSTARDTGELFF. CDR3 in DNA: TGTGCCAGCAGTTACTCGACGGCCCGGGACACCGGGGAGCTGTTTTTT.